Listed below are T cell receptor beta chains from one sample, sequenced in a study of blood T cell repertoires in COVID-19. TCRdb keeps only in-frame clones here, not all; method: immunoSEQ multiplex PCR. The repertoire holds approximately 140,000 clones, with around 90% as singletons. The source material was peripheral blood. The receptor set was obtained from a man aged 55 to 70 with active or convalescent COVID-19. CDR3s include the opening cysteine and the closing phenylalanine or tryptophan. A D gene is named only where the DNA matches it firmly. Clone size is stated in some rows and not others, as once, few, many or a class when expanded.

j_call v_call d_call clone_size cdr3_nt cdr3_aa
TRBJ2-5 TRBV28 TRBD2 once TGTGCCAGCAGTCCTCTAGCGGGGTGGGGAGAGACCCAGTACTTC CASSPLAGWGETQYF
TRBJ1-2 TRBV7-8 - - TGTGCCAGCAGCTTAGCGGACAGATCCGGTAGGGGCTATGGCTACACCTTC CASSLADRSGRGYGYTF
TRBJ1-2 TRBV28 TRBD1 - TGTGCCAGCAGGTCGGGACAGGGGAAAGGCTACACCTTC CASRSGQGKGYTF
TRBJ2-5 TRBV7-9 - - TGTGCCAGCAGCTTAGTTGCGGAGACCCAGTACTTC CASSLVAETQYF
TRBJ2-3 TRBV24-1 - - TGTGCCACCAGTGATTTGGGTGCCGGGAAGGTCGCAGATACGCAGTATTTT CATSDLGAGKVADTQYF
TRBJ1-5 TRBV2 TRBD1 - TGTGCCAGCAGACCACAGGGGGCATTGGATCAGCCCCAGCATTTT CASRPQGALDQPQHF
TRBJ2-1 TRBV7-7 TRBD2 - TGTGCTAGCAGCTCGGGACTAGCGGGAGGGGATGAGCAGTTCTTC CASSSGLAGGDEQFF
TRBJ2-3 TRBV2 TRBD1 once TGTGCCAGCAGTGAAGAAGGACAGGTTAGCACAGATACGCAGTATTTT CASSEEGQVSTDTQYF
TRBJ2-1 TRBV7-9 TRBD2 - TGTGCCAGCAGCTTAGCCGGGACTAGCCGTCACAATGAGCAGTTCTTC CASSLAGTSRHNEQFF
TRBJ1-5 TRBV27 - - TGTGCCAGCAGTTTGGGGGGTTCGGGGGATCAGCCCCAGCATTTT CASSLGGSGDQPQHF
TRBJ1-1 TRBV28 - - TGTGCCAGCAGTTCCCCCGGGGTACGGGACACTGAAGCTTTCTTT CASSSPGVRDTEAFF
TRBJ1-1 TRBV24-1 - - TGTGCCACCAGTGGAGGGAGCGGCACTGAAGCTTTCTTT CATSGGSGTEAFF
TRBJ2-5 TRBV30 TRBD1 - TGTGCCTGGAGTGTAGGGACAGGGGGTTTGGAGACCCAGTACTTC CAWSVGTGGLETQYF
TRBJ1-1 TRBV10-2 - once TGCGCCAGCAGTGACAGGGCGAACACTGAAGCTTTCTTT CASSDRANTEAFF
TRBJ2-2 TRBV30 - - TGTGCCTGGAGCTCGGGGTCGAACACCGGGGAGCTGTTTTTT CAWSSGSNTGELFF
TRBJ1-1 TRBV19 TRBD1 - TGTGCCAGTAGGGGACAGGGCTTGGGCACTGAAGCTTTCTTT CASRGQGLGTEAFF
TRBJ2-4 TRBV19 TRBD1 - TGTGCCAGTAGTAGGACAGGAGAAGCCAAAAACATTCAGTACTTC CASSRTGEAKNIQYF
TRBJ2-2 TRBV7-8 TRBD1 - TGTGCCAGCAGCCCGGGACAGGGGGCAAGAACCGGGGAGCTGTTTTTT CASSPGQGARTGELFF
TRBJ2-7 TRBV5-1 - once TGCGCCAGCAGCCAAACTTCCTACGAGCAGTACTTC CASSQTSYEQYF
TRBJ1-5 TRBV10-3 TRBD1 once TGTGCCATCAGGGCCCGGGACAGGGCAAGCAATCAGCCCCAGCATTTT CAIRARDRASNQPQHF
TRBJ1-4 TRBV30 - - TGTGCCTGGAGTGGGAGGATCGGGGAAAAACTGTTTTTT CAWSGRIGEKLFF
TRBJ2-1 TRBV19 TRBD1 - TGTGCCAGTAGTATTGACAGGGGCACTTACAATGAGCAGTTCTTC CASSIDRGTYNEQFF
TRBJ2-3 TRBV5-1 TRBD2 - TGCGCCAGCAGCTTGGAAGTGGCACCGGGACTAGCAGATACGCAGTATTTT CASSLEVAPGLADTQYF
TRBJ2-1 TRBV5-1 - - TGCGCCAGCAGCTTCTTAGCGGCGAGCTCCTACAATGAGCAGTTCTTC CASSFLAASSYNEQFF
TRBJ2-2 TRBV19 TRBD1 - TGTGCCAGTAGTATAGGGGGACAGGGGAAAACCGGGGAGCTGTTTTTT CASSIGGQGKTGELFF
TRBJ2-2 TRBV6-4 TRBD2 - TGTGCCAGCAGTGCCTCGGGAGGGATGACCGGGGAGCTGTTTTTT CASSASGGMTGELFF
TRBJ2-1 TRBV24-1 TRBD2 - TGTGCCACCAGTGGGACTAGCGGCTACAATGAGCAGTTCTTC CATSGTSGYNEQFF
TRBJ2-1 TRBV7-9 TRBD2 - TGTGCCAGCAGCTTGTTGACTAGCGGGTTCTTC CASSLLTSGFF
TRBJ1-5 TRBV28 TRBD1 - TGTGCCAGCAAAGGTAGTGCCGGCGGGACAGGGCTCGGCAATCAGCCCCAGCATTTT CASKGSAGGTGLGNQPQHF
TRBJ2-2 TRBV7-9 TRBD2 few TGTGCCAGCAGCCCTAGCGGGAGGGATACCGGGGAGCTGTTTTTT CASSPSGRDTGELFF
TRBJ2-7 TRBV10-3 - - TGTGCCATCAGTGAGTCACAGGCCTCCTACGAGCAGTACTTC CAISESQASYEQYF
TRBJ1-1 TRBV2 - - TGTGCCAGCAGGAACCGGGACTTCAACACTGAAGCTTTCTTT CASRNRDFNTEAFF
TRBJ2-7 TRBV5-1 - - TGCGCCAGCAGGAATAGCGGAGCGCGCTACGAGCAGTACTTC CASRNSGARYEQYF
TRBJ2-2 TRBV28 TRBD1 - TGTGCCAGCAGAGAAGCCGGGACAGGGGAACCCGGGGAGCTGTTTTTT CASREAGTGEPGELFF
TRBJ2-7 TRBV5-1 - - TGCGCCAGCCGAAGGGAGGCCATTAGCTCCTACGAGCAGTACTTC CASRREAISSYEQYF
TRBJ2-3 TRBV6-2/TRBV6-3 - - TGTGCCAGCAGTCCACTCCTGACAGGCACAGATACGCAGTATTTT CASSPLLTGTDTQYF
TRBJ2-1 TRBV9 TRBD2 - TGTGCCAGCAGCGTAGAAGCCGGGACTAGCGGCTACAATGAGCAGTTCTTC CASSVEAGTSGYNEQFF